These 5 T cell receptor beta chains came from one sample sequenced in a study of shared clonotypes between healthy human individuals. The table came from immunoSEQ multiplex PCR; TCRdb's copy has only in-frame clones and leaves some out. The profile shows more than 2 million clones, over 85% of them singletons. Sequences were obtained from naive CD4+ T cells sorted from blood. As for subset: CD45RA+ positively selected. These receptors all come from a man aged 18 to 35 in good health.

The genes are TRBV30 and TRBJ2-3, with D unresolved. In germline, CDR1 is GTSNPN, CDR2 SVGIG (reference sequence). Between the trimmed V and J ends, which lost 1 base and 2 bases, there was a span of 13 bases. The CDR3 spans 15 residues. The CDR3 nucleotides read TGTGCCTGGAGTGCTCTCTACTACGACACAGATACGCAGTATTTT. As protein: CAWSALYYDTDTQYF.

V is TRBV7-9 and J is TRBJ2-7; D unclear. Trimming pared 5 bases from V and 5 bases from J, leaving 13 bases between. Germline V gene lookup returns CDR1 SEHNR and CDR2 FQNEAQ (reference sequence). This CDR3 is 13 amino acids long. CDR3 residues: CASSLVRSDEQYF. The CDR3 coding sequence is TGTGCCAGCAGCCTAGTCCGAAGCGACGAGCAGTACTTC.

This rearrangement joins TRBV7-9 to TRBJ2-1; no clear D gene. Trimming shortened V by 5 bases and J by 6 bases, and 14 bases separated the two germline ends. This CDR3 is 14 amino acids long. Looked up from germline, CDR1 is SEHNR and CDR2 is FQNEAQ (reference sequence). The CDR3 coding sequence is TGTGCCAGCAGCCCCCGATCAGACGGCAATGAGCAGTTCTTC. Encoded protein: CASSPRSDGNEQFF.

V usage is TRBV4-1 and J usage is TRBJ1-5, with 7 bases identical to TRBD1. Germline V gives CDR1 MGHRA, CDR2 YSYEKL. CDR3 size: 17 residues. With 0 bases clipped from V and 6 bases from J, the junction kept 11 bases outside the gene matches. Here the CDR3 DNA reads TGCGCCAGCAGCCAAGACTATCCCACAGGGGTGGGTCAGCCCCAGCATTTT. It specifies CASSQDYPTGVGQPQHF.

As DNA, the CDR3 is TGCGCCAGCAGTGTTGGCGTCCTCTCCAATGAGCAGTTCTTC. Its protein product is CASSVGVLSNEQFF. The V call is TRBV10-1, the J call TRBJ2-1; no clear D gene. V lost 4 bases, J lost 6 bases, and 13 bases lay in between. The CDR3 totals 14 residues. CDR1 is WNHNN, CDR2 SYGVQD, per germline (reference sequence).